The T cell receptor (beta chain) under discussion was sequenced for a study of T-cell memory formation after mild COVID-19. Study context: TCR clusters largely stayed donor specific.

A word on this clonotype: The antigen is unknown.

Germline lookup yields CDR1 SGHDT and CDR2 YYEEEE. The V end lost 1 base, the J end lost 0 bases, and 9 bases lay between the germline ends. The CDR3 runs 15 residues. Using its own MiXCR run on the 5' RACE reads, TCRdb lists one record per CDR3 protein. The sample gives approximately 150,000 distinct CDR3 sequences, about 14% of which show up once; over 12% is in the top ten. Study-wide results and limits: For second-wave clones that peaked at day 37, SARS-CoV-2 specificity went unverified. Researchers found some responding clones in pre-infection memory, a sign that cross-reactive memory joined.

Sequencing was performed on PBMCs or a T cell subset sorted from them (not recorded which). The receptor's source is an adult woman who had mild COVID-19 (a few samples of this study predate the infection). Cell type and time point are not known. V gene TRBV5-6 combines with J gene TRBJ2-3; D remains unclear. CDR3 sequence: CASSLPGPSTDTQYF. CDR3 DNA: TGTGCCAGCAGCTTGCCCGGGCCTAGCACAGATACGCAGTATTTT.